One sample yielded the 8 T cell receptor beta chains listed below, sequenced in a study of lymphopenia after photon versus proton radiotherapy. The table came from immunoSEQ multiplex PCR; TCRdb's copy has only in-frame clones and leaves some out. In the table there are some 21,000 clones, about 85% of which are singletons. The sequenced sample was peripheral blood, obtained from a patient treated with photon-based radiotherapy. Receptors originate from a man in his sixties with pancreatic cancer.

V is TRBV5-1 and J is TRBJ1-2; no clear D. The germline V and J ends were trimmed by 0 bases and 4 bases, with 10 bases remaining between them. Per the germline V gene, CDR1 is SGHRS and CDR2 is YFSETQ. This CDR3 is built from 14 residues. The chain's CDR3 is CASSLEEGAYGYTF. DNA of the CDR3: TGCGCCAGCAGCTTGGAAGAGGGCGCCTATGGCTACACCTTC.

In this sample, this clone turned up once. The chain joins TRBV4-1 to TRBJ2-5; 8 bases match TRBD2. This CDR3 has 16 residues. V shed 0 bases, J shed 5 bases, and the junction held 8 bases outside the gene matches. The germline CDR1 and CDR2 sequences are MGHRA and YSYEKL. The CDR3 nucleotides read TGCGCCAGCAGCCAAGAAATAGCGGGGTTTGATGAGACCCAGTACTTC. It yields the protein CASSQEIAGFDETQYF.

V gene TRBV10-3 combines with J gene TRBJ1-2; D may be TRBD1 (5 bases). Germline V lookup: CDR1 ENHRY, CDR2 SYGVKD. The CDR3 extends over 16 amino acids. The ends were cut back, 3 bases at V and 3 bases at J, with 17 bases in the middle. This CDR3 is CAISEQERGAYYGYTF. Here the CDR3 DNA reads TGTGCCATCAGTGAACAGGAGAGAGGTGCTTACTATGGCTACACCTTC.

This chain links TRBV7-2 with TRBJ1-5; D not certain. Between the trimmed V and J ends, which lost 2 bases and 0 bases, there was a span of 17 bases. Germline loops: CDR1 SGHTA, CDR2 FQGNSA. The CDR3 extends over 18 amino acids. CDR3 protein: CASSLYPPTWYSNQPQHF. CDR3 coding DNA: TGTGCCAGCAGCTTATACCCCCCCACATGGTATAGCAATCAGCCCCAGCATTTT.

CDR3 in DNA: TGTGCCAGCAGCTCCGGACAGGGGAGGAATCAGCCCCAGCATTTT. Translated, it gives CASSSGQGRNQPQHF. The genes are TRBV7-2 and TRBJ1-5, with TRBD1 matching 9 bases. This CDR3 comprises 15 residues. Trimming at V came to 4 bases and at J to 4 bases, leaving 5 bases not matched to a gene. Germline V gene sequence: CDR1 SGHTA, CDR2 FQGNSA. The full variable domain, completed using reference TRBV7-2 and TRBJ1-5, is GAGVSQSPSNKVTEKGKDVELRCDPISGHTALYWYRQSLGQGLEFLIYFQGNSAPDKSGLPSDRFSAERTGGSVSTLTIQRTQQEDSAVYLCASSSGQGRNQPQHFGDGTRLSIL.

The chain carries TRBV30 and TRBJ2-2; possible D gene TRBD1, 5 bases. V was clipped by 3 bases and J by 7 bases, with 15 bases between them. Germline-derived CDR1 and CDR2 are GTSNPN and SVGIG (reference sequence). The CDR3 is 14 residues long. CDR3 region: CAWRKTQVVGELFF. The CDR3 DNA follows: TGTGCCTGGAGGAAGACACAGGTAGTCGGGGAGCTGTTTTTT.

The CDR3 is CAISEAGGSTTDTQYF. The CDR3 bases are TGTGCCATCAGTGAGGCCGGGGGATCTACCACAGATACGCAGTATTTT. This rearrangement joins TRBV10-3 to TRBJ2-3, with D possibly being TRBD2 (6 bases). This CDR3 contains 16 residues. Germline V CDR1 and CDR2: ENHRY, SYGVKD. Trimming shortened V by 2 bases and J by 2 bases, and 14 bases separated the two germline ends.

The chain employs TRBV19 and TRBJ1-5; the match to TRBD1 covers 8 bases. This CDR3 is 14 amino acids long. The germline V gene encodes CDR1 LNHDA and CDR2 SQIVND (reference sequence). The V gene end was trimmed by 3 bases and the J gene end by 6 bases; junction bases not matched to a gene: 4. DNA for the CDR3: TGTGCCAGTAGTATCGGACAGGGACGTCAGCCCCAGCATTTT. Translating gives CASSIGQGRQPQHF.